This T cell receptor (beta chain) was profiled in a study of cytomegalovirus exposure and HLA in healthy donors (dated by TCRdb to about 2017). About the investigation overall: A later analysis indicated that the 120 validation repertoires were generated on the platform also employed for the 670 or so repertoires of the first cohort. To predict cytomegalovirus infection status, the study combined high-throughput TCR immunosequencing, statistical association of individual TCRs with disease status, and machine learning. The study was designed to test whether signatures of past pathogen exposure could be identified by cataloging public T cell receptors. In addition to the first cohort of roughly 670 subjects, a separate validation cohort of approximately 120 different subjects was used. The full study reports these points: In the study, approximately 160 TCR beta chains were listed as associated with cytomegalovirus. A later analysis lacked HLA typing for the validation cohort, so it scored co-occurrence in that cohort across all 110 or so repertoires. A few of the identified cytomegalovirus-associated TCR beta chains were confirmed in vitro to be specific for cytomegalovirus antigens. Most TCR sequences were observed very rarely across donors, whereas some public TCRs were present in many individuals. The classifier was reported to diagnose cytomegalovirus status with high specificity and sensitivity in both the original and validation cohorts. Of the cluster scores, roughly 95% were above 0 in a later analysis, which found that TCRs clustered in the first cohort also tended to co-occur in the 120 or so validation repertoires. It was suggested by the authors that the approach could potentially be generalized to other disease states and immunological phenotypes.

The library was made by the immunoSEQ multiplex PCR assay. Per the original workflow: A statistical classification framework was built to diagnose cytomegalovirus status from the catalog of TCR beta chain sequences. TCRdb mirrors the immuneACCESS table, restricted to in-frame sequences. Some clones are absent from its copies; in checked studies, under half trace to an unresolved V gene, and the reason for the others is unknown. V, J and clone size are taken as reported in that table, and D and trimming were inferred from the DNA itself. The sample includes about 64,000 clones, with more than 85% observed a single time. The ten most abundant clones make up approximately 1.5% of the sample. The donors belonged to the validation cohort of 120 subjects, which was separate from the approximately 700-subject first cohort. The CDR3 holds 22 amino acids from the cysteine to the phenylalanine. Of the read, only the CDR3 DNA is kept; its 66 bases are in frame from base 1. V loses 2 bases, J loses 0 bases, and the germline ends lie 26 bases apart. CDR1 LNHDA and CDR2 SQIVND are derived from the germline V gene (reference sequence).

With respect to this clone: There is no known antigen for this receptor. No much larger clone is present one base from it, and per-base qualities are unavailable.

This TCR came from a woman under 30 in good health and CMV-seronegative. The sample taken for sequencing was PBMCs. This sequence uses TRBV19 and TRBJ2-6; D gene: possibly TRBD1, on 6 matching bases. The sequence in DNA is TGTGCCAGTAGTATATCAACCCCTCAGGGGAGCGGACCATTCTCTGGGGCCAACGTCCTGACTTTC. Its translation reads: CASSISTPQGSGPFSGANVLTF.